This TCR beta chain appears in the sequencing data of a study of T cell responses to AZD1222 COVID-19 vaccine. The study's findings and limits: Donors were largely white British and mainly female; clonal diversity was possibly underestimated. Across the whole spike, CD4 TCRs peaked at regions 160-218 and 743-854.

Second-dose recipients at about 4 or about 12 weeks were treated as one pooled group. Clones were read by immunoSEQ multiplex PCR, and TCRdb kept only the in-frame ones, dropping some. The table shows about 160,000 clones, with 85% to 90% occurring only once. For this clone: What it recognizes is unknown.

This CDR3 region has 16 residues. Germline lookup yields CDR1 LNHDA and CDR2 SQIVND (reference sequence). The trim removed 5 bases at V and 2 bases at J, leaving 8 bases unmatched. This sequence joins TRBV19 and TRBJ1-4; 7 nucleotides line up with TRBD1. Sequenced here: peripheral blood, sampled 28 days after the second AZD1222 dose. This clonotype was obtained from an adult who received the AZD1222 COVID-19 vaccine. Written as DNA, the CDR3 is TGTGCCAGTAGTGCCTCAGGGGGAGGCACTAATGAAAAACTGTTTTTT. Amino acid sequence: CASSASGGGTNEKLFF.